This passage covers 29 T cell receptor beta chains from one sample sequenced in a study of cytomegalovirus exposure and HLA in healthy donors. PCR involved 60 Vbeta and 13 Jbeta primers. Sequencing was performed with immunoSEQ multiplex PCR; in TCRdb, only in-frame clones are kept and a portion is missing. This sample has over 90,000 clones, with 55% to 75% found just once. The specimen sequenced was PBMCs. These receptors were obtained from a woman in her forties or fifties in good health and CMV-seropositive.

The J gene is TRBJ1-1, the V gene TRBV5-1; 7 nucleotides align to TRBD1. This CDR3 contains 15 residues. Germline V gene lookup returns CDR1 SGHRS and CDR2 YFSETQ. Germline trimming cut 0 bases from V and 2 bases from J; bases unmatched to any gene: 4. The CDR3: CASSLGTGPNTEAFF. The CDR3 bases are TGCGCCAGCAGCTTGGGGACAGGCCCAAACACTGAAGCTTTCTTT.

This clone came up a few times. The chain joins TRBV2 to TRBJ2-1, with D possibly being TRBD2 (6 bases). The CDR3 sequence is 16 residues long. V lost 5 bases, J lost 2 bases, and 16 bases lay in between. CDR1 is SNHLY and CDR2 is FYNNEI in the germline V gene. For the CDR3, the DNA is TGTGCCAGCAGTACACCCTTGGCGGGAACCTACAATGAGCAGTTCTTC. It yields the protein CASSTPLAGTYNEQFF.

The CDR3 loop reads CASSAGGIDQPQHF. As DNA, the CDR3 is TGTGCCAGCAGCGCCGGCGGTATAGATCAGCCCCAGCATTTT. The chain is built from TRBV9 and TRBJ1-5; D gene ambiguous. V shed 3 bases and J shed 5 bases, with 12 bases lying between them. This CDR3 is 14 amino acids long. Per the germline V gene, CDR1 is SGDLS and CDR2 is YYNGEE.

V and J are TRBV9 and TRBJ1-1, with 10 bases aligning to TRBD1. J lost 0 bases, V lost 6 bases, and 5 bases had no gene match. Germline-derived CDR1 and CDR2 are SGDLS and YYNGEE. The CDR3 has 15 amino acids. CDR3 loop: CASNPGQGVNTEAFF. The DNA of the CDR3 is TGTGCCAGCAACCCCGGACAGGGGGTGAACACTGAAGCTTTCTTT.

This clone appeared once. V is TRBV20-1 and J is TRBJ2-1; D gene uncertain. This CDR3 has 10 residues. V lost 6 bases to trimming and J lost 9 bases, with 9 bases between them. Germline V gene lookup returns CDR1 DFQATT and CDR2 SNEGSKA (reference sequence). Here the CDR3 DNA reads TGCAGTGCGAGTAATAGTGAGCAGTTCTTC. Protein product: CSASNSEQFF.

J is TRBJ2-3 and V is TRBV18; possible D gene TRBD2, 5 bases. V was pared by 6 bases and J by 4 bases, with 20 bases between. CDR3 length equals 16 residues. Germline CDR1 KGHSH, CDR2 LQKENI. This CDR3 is CASSYSSEEAADTQYF. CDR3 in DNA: TGTGCCAGCTCCTACTCCTCAGAGGAAGCGGCAGATACGCAGTATTTT.

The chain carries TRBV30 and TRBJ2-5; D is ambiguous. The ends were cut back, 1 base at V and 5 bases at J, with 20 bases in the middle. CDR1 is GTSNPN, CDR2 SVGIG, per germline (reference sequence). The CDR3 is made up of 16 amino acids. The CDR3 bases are TGTGCCTGGAGTGCCTCCCCTGATTCGGGTCAGGAGACCCAGTACTTC. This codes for CAWSASPDSGQETQYF.

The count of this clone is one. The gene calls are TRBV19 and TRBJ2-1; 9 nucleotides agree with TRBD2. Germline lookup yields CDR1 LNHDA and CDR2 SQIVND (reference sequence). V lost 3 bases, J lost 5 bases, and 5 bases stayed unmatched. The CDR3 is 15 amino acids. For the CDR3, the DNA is TGTGCCAGTAGTATCGGGACTAGCAGTCACAATGAGCAGTTCTTC. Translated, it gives CASSIGTSSHNEQFF.

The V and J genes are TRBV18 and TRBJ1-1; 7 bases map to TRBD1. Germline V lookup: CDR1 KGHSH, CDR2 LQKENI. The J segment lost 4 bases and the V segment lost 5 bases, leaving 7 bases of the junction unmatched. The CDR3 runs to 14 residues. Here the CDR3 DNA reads TGTGCCAGCTCAAAACAGGGGATGGGCACTGAAGCTTTCTTT. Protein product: CASSKQGMGTEAFF.

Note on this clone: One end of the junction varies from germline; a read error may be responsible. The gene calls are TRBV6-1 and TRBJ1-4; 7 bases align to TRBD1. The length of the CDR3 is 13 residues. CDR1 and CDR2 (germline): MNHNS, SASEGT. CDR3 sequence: CASSGRQGGIWSF. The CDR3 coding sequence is TGTGCCAGCAGTGGGAGACAGGGTGGAATCTGGTCCTTC.

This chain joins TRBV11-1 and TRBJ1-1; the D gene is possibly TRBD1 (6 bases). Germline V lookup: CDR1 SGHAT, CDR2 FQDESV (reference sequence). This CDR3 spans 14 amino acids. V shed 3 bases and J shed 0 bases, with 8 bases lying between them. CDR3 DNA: TGTGCCAGCAGCTTGGGGGCGCTGAACACTGAAGCTTTCTTT. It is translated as CASSLGALNTEAFF.

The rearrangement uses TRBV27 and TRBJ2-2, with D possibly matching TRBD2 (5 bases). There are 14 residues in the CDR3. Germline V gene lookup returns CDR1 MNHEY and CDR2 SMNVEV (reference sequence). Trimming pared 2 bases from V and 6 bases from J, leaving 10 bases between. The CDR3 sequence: CASSLEGAPGELFF. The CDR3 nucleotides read TGTGCCAGCAGTTTAGAGGGTGCTCCCGGGGAGCTGTTTTTT.

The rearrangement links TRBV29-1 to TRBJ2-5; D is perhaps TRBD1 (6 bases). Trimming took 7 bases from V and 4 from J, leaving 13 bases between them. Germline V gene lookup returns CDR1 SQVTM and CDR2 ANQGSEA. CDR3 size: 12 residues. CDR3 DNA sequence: TGCAGCGGATGGACAGTTACAGAGACCCAGTACTTC. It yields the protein CSGWTVTETQYF.

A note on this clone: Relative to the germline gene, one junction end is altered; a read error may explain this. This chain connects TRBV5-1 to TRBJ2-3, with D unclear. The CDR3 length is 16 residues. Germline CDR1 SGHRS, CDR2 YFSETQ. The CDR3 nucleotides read TGCGCCAGCACCTTGGGATTGAGGTCTAGCACAGATACGCAGTATTTT. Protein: CASTLGLRSSTDTQYF.

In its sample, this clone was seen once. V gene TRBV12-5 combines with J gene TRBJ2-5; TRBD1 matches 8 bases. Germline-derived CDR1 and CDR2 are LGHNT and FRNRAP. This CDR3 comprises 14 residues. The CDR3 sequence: CAGAGTGTEETQYF. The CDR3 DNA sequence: TGTGCCGGGGCCGGGACAGGAACGGAAGAGACCCAGTACTTC.

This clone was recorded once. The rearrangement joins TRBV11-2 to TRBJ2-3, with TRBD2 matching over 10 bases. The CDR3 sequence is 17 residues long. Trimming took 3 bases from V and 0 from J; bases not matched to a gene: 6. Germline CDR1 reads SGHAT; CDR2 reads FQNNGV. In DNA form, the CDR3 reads TGTGCCAGCAGCTTCTTTAGCGGGAGGACTAGCACAGATACGCAGTATTTT. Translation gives CASSFFSGRTSTDTQYF.

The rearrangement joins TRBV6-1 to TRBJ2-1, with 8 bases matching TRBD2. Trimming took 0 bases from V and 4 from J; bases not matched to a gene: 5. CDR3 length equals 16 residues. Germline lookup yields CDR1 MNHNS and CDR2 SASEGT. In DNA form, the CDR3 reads TGTGCCAGCAGTGAAGCGCACACGGGGGGGTACAATGAGCAGTTCTTC. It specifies CASSEAHTGGYNEQFF.

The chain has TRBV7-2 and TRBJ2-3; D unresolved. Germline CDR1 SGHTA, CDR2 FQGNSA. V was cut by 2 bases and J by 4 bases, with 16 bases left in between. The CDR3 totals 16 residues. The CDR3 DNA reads TGTGCCAGCAGCTTACGAGCGCTGAAAGAAGCAGATACGCAGTATTTT. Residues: CASSLRALKEADTQYF. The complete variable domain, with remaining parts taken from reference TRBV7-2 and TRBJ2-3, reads GAGVSQSPSNKVTEKGKDVELRCDPISGHTALYWYRQSLGQGLEFLIYFQGNSAPDKSGLPSDRFSAERTGGSVSTLTIQRTQQEDSAVYLCASSLRALKEADTQYFGPGTRLTVL.

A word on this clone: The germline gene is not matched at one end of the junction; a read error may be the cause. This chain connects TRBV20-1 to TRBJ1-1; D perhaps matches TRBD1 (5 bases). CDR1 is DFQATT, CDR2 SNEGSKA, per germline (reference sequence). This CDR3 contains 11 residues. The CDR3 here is CSASSSQGGSF. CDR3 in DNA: TGCAGTGCTAGTTCAAGCCAGGGAGGGTCGTTT.

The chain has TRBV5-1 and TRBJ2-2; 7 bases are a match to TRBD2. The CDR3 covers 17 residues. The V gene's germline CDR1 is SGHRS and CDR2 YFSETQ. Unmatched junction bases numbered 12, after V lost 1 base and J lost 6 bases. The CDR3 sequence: CASSLFTGRQGAGELFF. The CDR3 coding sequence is TGCGCCAGCAGCTTGTTTACCGGGAGGCAAGGAGCCGGGGAGCTGTTTTTT.

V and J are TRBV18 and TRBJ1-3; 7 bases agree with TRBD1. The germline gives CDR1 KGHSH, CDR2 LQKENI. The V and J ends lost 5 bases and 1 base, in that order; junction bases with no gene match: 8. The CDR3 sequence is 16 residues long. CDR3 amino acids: CASSKGTAISGNTIYF. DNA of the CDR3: TGTGCCAGCTCAAAGGGGACAGCGATTTCTGGAAACACCATATATTTT.

This chain's CDR3 is CASSYTGGKGNTIYF. The CDR3 coding sequence is TGTGCCAGCAGCTACACAGGGGGTAAGGGAAACACCATATATTTT. The V gene is TRBV28, the J gene TRBJ1-3, with 8 bases lining up with TRBD1. V dropped 6 bases and J dropped 4; count of bases not matched to a gene: 8. From germline, CDR1 is MDHEN and CDR2 SYDVKM. The CDR3 loop spans 15 amino acids.

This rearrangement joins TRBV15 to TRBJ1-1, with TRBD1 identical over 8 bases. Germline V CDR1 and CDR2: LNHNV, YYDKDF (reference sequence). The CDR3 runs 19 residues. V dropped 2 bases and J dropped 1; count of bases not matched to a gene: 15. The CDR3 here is CATSRYPLGQGDRNTEAFF. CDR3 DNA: TGTGCCACCAGCAGATACCCCCTTGGACAGGGCGATAGGAACACTGAAGCTTTCTTT.

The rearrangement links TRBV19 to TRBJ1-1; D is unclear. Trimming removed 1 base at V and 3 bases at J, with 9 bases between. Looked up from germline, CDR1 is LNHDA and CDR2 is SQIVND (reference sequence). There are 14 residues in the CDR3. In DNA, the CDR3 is TGTGCCAGTAGTATAGGCACCCGAGACACTGAAGCTTTCTTT. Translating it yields CASSIGTRDTEAFF.

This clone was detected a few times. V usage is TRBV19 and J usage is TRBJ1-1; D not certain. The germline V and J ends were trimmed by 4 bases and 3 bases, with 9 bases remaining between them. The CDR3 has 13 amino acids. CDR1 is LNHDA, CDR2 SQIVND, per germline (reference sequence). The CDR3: CASSNERDTEAFF. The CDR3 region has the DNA TGTGCCAGTAGTAACGAGAGGGACACTGAAGCTTTCTTT.

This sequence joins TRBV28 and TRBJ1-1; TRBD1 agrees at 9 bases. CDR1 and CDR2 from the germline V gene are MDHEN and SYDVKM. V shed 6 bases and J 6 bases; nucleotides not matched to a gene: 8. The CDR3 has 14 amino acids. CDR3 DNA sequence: TGTGCCAGCAGGTGGACAGGGGTTAGGGCTGAAGCTTTCTTT. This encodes CASRWTGVRAEAFF.

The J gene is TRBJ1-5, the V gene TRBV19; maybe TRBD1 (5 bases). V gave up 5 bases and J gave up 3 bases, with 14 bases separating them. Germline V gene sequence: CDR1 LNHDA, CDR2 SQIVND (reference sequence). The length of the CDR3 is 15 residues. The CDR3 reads CASSPLRGINQPQHF. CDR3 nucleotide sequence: TGTGCCAGTAGTCCCCTTAGGGGCATCAATCAGCCCCAGCATTTT.

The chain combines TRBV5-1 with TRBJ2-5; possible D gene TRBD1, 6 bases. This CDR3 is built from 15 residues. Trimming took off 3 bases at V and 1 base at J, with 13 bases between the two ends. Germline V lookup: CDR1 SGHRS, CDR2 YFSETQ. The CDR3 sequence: CASSWTVSFQETQYF. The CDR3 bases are TGCGCCAGCAGCTGGACAGTCTCCTTCCAAGAGACCCAGTACTTC.

CDR3 sequence (DNA): TGTGCCAGCAGCTTGAGAAACCTCTTAAAGCAAGTCGAGCAGTTCTTC. Translation gives CASSLRNLLKQVEQFF. The V call is TRBV5-6, the J call TRBJ2-1; D gene uncertain. CDR3 size: 16 residues. V gave up 1 base and J gave up 10 bases, with 21 bases separating them. Germline assignment: CDR1 SGHDT and CDR2 YYEEEE.